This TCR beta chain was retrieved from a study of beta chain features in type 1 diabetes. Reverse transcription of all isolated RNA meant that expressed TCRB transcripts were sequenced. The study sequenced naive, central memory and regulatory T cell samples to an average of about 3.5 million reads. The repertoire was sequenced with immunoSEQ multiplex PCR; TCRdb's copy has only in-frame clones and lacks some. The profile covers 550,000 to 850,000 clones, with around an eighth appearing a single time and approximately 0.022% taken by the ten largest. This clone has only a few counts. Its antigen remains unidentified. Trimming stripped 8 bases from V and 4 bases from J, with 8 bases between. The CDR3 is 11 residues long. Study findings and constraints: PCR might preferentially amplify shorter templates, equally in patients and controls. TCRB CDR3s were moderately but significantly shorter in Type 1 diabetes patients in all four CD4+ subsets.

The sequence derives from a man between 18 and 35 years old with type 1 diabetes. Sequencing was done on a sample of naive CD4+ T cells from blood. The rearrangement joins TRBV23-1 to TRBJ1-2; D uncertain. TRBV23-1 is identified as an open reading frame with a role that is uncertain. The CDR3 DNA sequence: TGCGCCAGCGGTACCCTCTATGGCTACACCTTC. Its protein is CASGTLYGYTF.